The entry that follows covers one TCR beta chain sequence. The sample comes from a study of blood T cell repertoires in COVID-19. Study context: T cells, B-cell-depleted T cells, or PBMCs provided the cDNA or gDNA that served as material.

This CDR3 comprises 16 residues. Germline CDR1 KGHDR, CDR2 SFDVKD. V lost 4 bases and J lost 2, with 14 bases in between. The table came from immunoSEQ multiplex PCR; TCRdb's copy has only in-frame clones and leaves some out. The sample shows some 70,000 clones, 86% of them seen only once. The rearrangement links TRBV24-1 to TRBJ2-1, with a tentative D call TRBD2 (5 bases). Sequenced material: peripheral blood. This receptor was identified in a man aged 25-40 years with acute or convalescent COVID-19. The chain's CDR3 is CATSDLDYPAYNEQFF. For the CDR3, the DNA is TGTGCCACCAGTGACCTCGACTACCCGGCCTACAATGAGCAGTTCTTC.